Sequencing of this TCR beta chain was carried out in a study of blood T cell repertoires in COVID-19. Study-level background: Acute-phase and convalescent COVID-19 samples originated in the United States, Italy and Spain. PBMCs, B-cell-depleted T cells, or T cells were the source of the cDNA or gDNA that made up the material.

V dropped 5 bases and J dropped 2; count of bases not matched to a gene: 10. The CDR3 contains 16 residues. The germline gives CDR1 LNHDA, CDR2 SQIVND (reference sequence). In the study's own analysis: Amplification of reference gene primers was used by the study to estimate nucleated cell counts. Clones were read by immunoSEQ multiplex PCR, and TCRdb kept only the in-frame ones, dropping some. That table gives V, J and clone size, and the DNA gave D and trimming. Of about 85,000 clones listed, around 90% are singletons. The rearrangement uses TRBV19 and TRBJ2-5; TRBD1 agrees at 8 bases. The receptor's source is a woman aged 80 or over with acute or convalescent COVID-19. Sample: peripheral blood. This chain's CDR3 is CASSPRGQGLQETQYF. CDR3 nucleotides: TGTGCCAGTAGTCCACGAGGACAGGGTCTTCAAGAGACCCAGTACTTC.